The clone carrying this T cell receptor (beta chain) was seen ten or more times. Trimming removed 5 bases from V and 0 bases from J, with 12 bases in between. The germline V gene encodes CDR1 PRHDT and CDR2 FYEKMQ (reference sequence). This CDR3 contains 15 residues. The whole isolated RNA underwent reverse transcription, so sequencing captured expressed TCRB transcripts. Repertoires were generated with immunoSEQ multiplex PCR, while TCRdb's copy carries only in-frame clones and drops some. In the table there are roughly 500,000 clones, 11% of which are singletons. This record belongs to a study of beta chain features in type 1 diabetes. Cells sorted by CD45RO/CCR7/CD25/CD127/CD95/CD27 comprised CD4+ naive, central memory, regulatory and stem cell-like memory cells.

The origin of this receptor is a woman in her late teens or twenties in good health. The chain carries TRBV13 and TRBJ2-3; D remains ambiguous. The sample was naive CD4+ T cells from blood. The CDR3, as DNA: TGTGCCAGCAGCCCGAGGCGGATCAGCACAGATACGCAGTATTTT. Translating it yields CASSPRRISTDTQYF.